Sequencing of this T cell receptor (beta chain) was carried out in a study of OX40 agonist ivuxolimab in advanced cancers. The method was immunoSEQ multiplex PCR; TCRdb's version includes in-frame clones alone and lacks a portion of them. The sample lists tens of thousands of clones, roughly nine tenths occurring once. Trimming took off 7 bases at V and 11 bases at J, with 26 bases between the two ends. In germline, CDR1 is MDHEN, CDR2 SYDVKM. This CDR3 has 15 amino acids. The receptor comes from an adult with an advanced solid tumor such as melanoma, head and neck, liver or kidney cancer. The sample was CD4+ or CD8+ T cells sorted from blood, taken in a trial of the OX40 agonist ivuxolimab. The chain couples TRBV28 to TRBJ1-1; D might be TRBD1 (5 bases). The DNA for the CDR3 is TGTGCCAGCACCTCCCCCCGCGGAATGGGGCGTGGGGCTTTCTTT. Protein: CASTSPRGMGRGAFF.